This is a list of T cell receptor beta chains from one sample in a study of blood T cell repertoires in COVID-19. Here immunoSEQ multiplex PCR was the method, and the copy in TCRdb shows in-frame clones only, minus some. The sample consists of under 75,000 clones, roughly 73% of them appearing once. Sequencing was carried out using peripheral blood. These receptors were taken from a woman aged 55-69 years with acute or convalescent COVID-19. CDR3s include the opening cysteine and the closing phenylalanine or tryptophan. Each record gives: V gene, D gene, J gene, clone size, CDR3 protein, CDR3 DNA. D genes are given only for firm matches. A row's size may be missing; if present it is once, few, many or a size class.

>TRBV5-1|TRBD2|TRBJ2-5|.
CASSLLAGLQETQYF
TGCGCCAGCAGCTTACTAGCGGGTCTCCAAGAGACCCAGTACTTC
>TRBV7-3|.|TRBJ2-5|.
CASSLESEETQYF
TGTGCCAGCAGCTTAGAATCGGAAGAGACCCAGTACTTC
>TRBV5-1|.|TRBJ1-1|.
CASSSGQHTEAFF
TGCGCCAGCAGCTCCGGACAACACACTGAAGCTTTCTTT
>TRBV5-1|TRBD2|TRBJ2-4|.
CASSLGSGGTDIQYF
TGCGCCAGCAGCTTGGGCTCGGGGGGTACGGACATTCAGTACTTC
>TRBV29-1|TRBD1|TRBJ2-5|.
CSVGQGRWETQYF
TGCAGCGTAGGACAGGGTCGTTGGGAGACCCAGTACTTC
>TRBV6-5|.|TRBJ2-7|.
CASSQALRSYEQYF
TGTGCCAGCAGCCAGGCGCTCCGCTCCTACGAGCAGTACTTC
>TRBV7-9|.|TRBJ2-7|.
CASSGAFYEQYF
TGTGCCAGCAGCGGGGCCTTCTACGAGCAGTACTTC
>TRBV4-2|TRBD1|TRBJ2-5|.
CASSQGVGGYQETQYF
TGTGCCAGCAGCCAGGGTGTAGGGGGCTACCAAGAGACCCAGTACTTC
>TRBV2|.|TRBJ1-2|.
CASRPRADTFYGYTF
TGTGCCAGCAGACCTCGAGCTGACACTTTCTATGGCTACACCTTC
>TRBV5-6|TRBD1|TRBJ1-1|.
CASSLDLGTGEAFF
TGTGCCAGCAGCTTGGACCTCGGGACAGGTGAAGCTTTCTTT
>TRBV3-1/TRBV3-2|TRBD1|TRBJ1-4|.
CASSSGGGRGEKLFF
TGTGCCAGCAGCTCAGGGGGCGGGAGGGGCGAAAAACTGTTTTTT
>TRBV9|TRBD1|TRBJ1-4|.
CASSVAPPGTGDEKLFF
TGTGCCAGCAGCGTAGCTCCTCCCGGGACAGGGGATGAAAAACTGTTTTTT
>TRBV7-3|.|TRBJ1-2|.
CASSTEGGLGYTF
TGTGCCAGCAGTACCGAGGGGGGGCTTGGCTACACCTTC
>TRBV2|.|TRBJ2-2|.
CASSAGLSDTGELFF
TGTGCCAGCAGTGCGGGGTTAAGTGACACCGGGGAGCTGTTTTTT
>TRBV18|TRBD1|TRBJ1-5|.
CASSQSGTGEDQPQHF
TGTGCCAGCTCACAATCCGGGACAGGGGAGGATCAGCCCCAGCATTTT
>TRBV5-1|.|TRBJ2-1|.
CASSLAGGNREQFF
TGCGCCAGCAGCTTGGCCGGGGGTAACAGGGAGCAGTTCTTC
>TRBV10-3|TRBD2|TRBJ2-1|.
CAATGLAGGSYNEQFF
TGTGCCGCGACAGGGCTAGCGGGGGGTTCCTACAATGAGCAGTTCTTC
>TRBV6-1|.|TRBJ1-3|.
CASSEMWASSGNTIYF
TGTGCCAGCAGTGAAATGTGGGCAAGCTCTGGAAACACCATATATTTT
>TRBV1|.|TRBJ1-5|.
CTPRLDQPQHF
TGCACCCCGCGACTCGATCAGCCCCAGCATTTT
>TRBV7-3|.|TRBJ1-1|once
CASSPHSAQDTEAFF
TGTGCCAGCAGCCCCCACAGTGCCCAGGATACTGAAGCTTTCTTT
>TRBV2|.|TRBJ2-4|.
CASSEGFEGKNIQYF
TGTGCCAGCAGTGAGGGGTTTGAGGGCAAAAACATTCAGTACTTC
>TRBV11-3|TRBD2|TRBJ2-1|.
CASSQQLAGYNEQFF
TGTGCCAGCAGCCAACAATTAGCGGGGTACAATGAGCAGTTCTTC
>TRBV5-1|TRBD1|TRBJ1-4|.
CASSRGQGSTNEKLFF
TGCGCCAGCAGCCGAGGACAGGGGTCAACTAATGAAAAACTGTTTTTT
>TRBV2|.|TRBJ2-1|.
CATVVGDEQFF
TGTGCCACTGTAGTGGGCGATGAGCAGTTCTTC
>TRBV19|.|TRBJ2-3|.
CASKDSSGTDTQYF
TGTGCCAGTAAGGACAGTTCGGGGACAGATACGCAGTATTTT
>TRBV5-1|TRBD1|TRBJ1-2|.
CASWDRGEGYGYTF
TGCGCCAGTTGGGACAGGGGAGAAGGTTATGGCTACACCTTC
>TRBV19|.|TRBJ2-7|.
CASRKGNEQYF
TGTGCCAGTAGAAAGGGGAACGAGCAGTACTTC
>TRBV20-1|TRBD2|TRBJ2-5|.
CSASSGTSGGPETQYF
TGCAGTGCTAGTTCCGGGACTAGCGGGGGGCCGGAGACCCAGTACTTC
>TRBV6-5|.|TRBJ1-2|.
CASSYSQGQGGYTF
TGTGCCAGCAGTTACTCTCAGGGTCAAGGTGGCTACACCTTC
>TRBV27|.|TRBJ2-7|.
CASSPSGYEQYF
TGTGCCAGCAGTCCTAGTGGGTACGAGCAGTACTTC
>TRBV7-9|TRBD1|TRBJ2-5|.
CASSFGTGGSETQYF
TGTGCCAGCAGCTTTGGAACAGGGGGCTCGGAGACCCAGTACTTC
>TRBV2|TRBD1|TRBJ1-2|.
CASNLQGAGYGYTF
TGTGCCAGCAATCTACAGGGGGCGGGGTATGGCTACACCTTC
>TRBV28|.|TRBJ1-5|.
CASRETNQPQHF
TGTGCCAGCCGGGAAACAAATCAGCCCCAGCATTTT
>TRBV6-1|.|TRBJ2-1|.
CASRAGANYNEQFF
TGTGCCAGCAGAGCAGGCGCGAACTACAATGAGCAGTTCTTC
>TRBV15|TRBD1|TRBJ2-1|.
CATSRDLGTGGYNEQFF
TGTGCCACCAGCAGAGATCTTGGGACAGGGGGCTACAATGAGCAGTTCTTC
>TRBV19|.|TRBJ2-1|.
CAAEGPPYNEQFF
TGTGCCGCCGAGGGCCCCCCTTACAATGAGCAGTTCTTC
>TRBV4-3|.|TRBJ2-3|.
CASSQDQTRRAERTDTQYF
TGCGCCAGCAGCCAAGATCAAACTAGGAGGGCGGAACGCACAGATACGCAGTATTTT
>TRBV12-5|.|TRBJ2-6|.
CASGFSSGANVLTF
TGTGCTAGTGGTTTCAGCTCTGGGGCCAACGTCCTGACTTTC
>TRBV6-6|TRBD1|TRBJ1-3|.
CASSQTGAGNTIYF
TGTGCCAGCAGTCAGACAGGGGCTGGAAACACCATATATTTT
>TRBV27|TRBD1|TRBJ2-3|.
CASSMDRGTDTQYF
TGTGCCAGCAGTATGGACAGGGGCACAGATACGCAGTATTTT
>TRBV5-4|.|TRBJ2-7|.
CASSTGESYEQYF
TGTGCCAGCAGTACCGGGGAAAGCTACGAGCAGTACTTC
>TRBV6-4|.|TRBJ2-1|.
CASSDSPGPGEQFF
TGTGCCAGCAGTGACTCTCCGGGTCCGGGTGAGCAGTTCTTC
>TRBV7-2|TRBD2|TRBJ2-3|.
CASSLAPAGTTDTQYF
TGTGCCAGCAGCTTAGCTCCAGCGGGGACCACAGATACGCAGTATTTT
>TRBV6-2/TRBV6-3|TRBD1|TRBJ1-5|.
CASSTPGQGNQPQHF
TGTGCCAGCAGTACTCCGGGACAGGGCAATCAGCCCCAGCATTTT
>TRBV7-9|TRBD2|TRBJ2-5|.
CASSPSGGTETQYF
TGTGCCAGCAGCCCCTCGGGGGGAACGGAGACCCAGTACTTC
>TRBV24-1|.|TRBJ2-2|.
CATRPTGGTGELFF
TGTGCCACCAGACCAACGGGTGGGACCGGGGAGCTGTTTTTT
>TRBV9|TRBD1|TRBJ2-5|.
CASSVVTGAGETQYF
TGTGCCAGCAGCGTAGTGACAGGGGCAGGAGAGACCCAGTACTTC
>TRBV27|.|TRBJ1-5|.
CASSFGQGGEQPQHF
TGTGCCAGCAGTTTTGGGCAGGGAGGTGAGCAGCCCCAGCATTTT